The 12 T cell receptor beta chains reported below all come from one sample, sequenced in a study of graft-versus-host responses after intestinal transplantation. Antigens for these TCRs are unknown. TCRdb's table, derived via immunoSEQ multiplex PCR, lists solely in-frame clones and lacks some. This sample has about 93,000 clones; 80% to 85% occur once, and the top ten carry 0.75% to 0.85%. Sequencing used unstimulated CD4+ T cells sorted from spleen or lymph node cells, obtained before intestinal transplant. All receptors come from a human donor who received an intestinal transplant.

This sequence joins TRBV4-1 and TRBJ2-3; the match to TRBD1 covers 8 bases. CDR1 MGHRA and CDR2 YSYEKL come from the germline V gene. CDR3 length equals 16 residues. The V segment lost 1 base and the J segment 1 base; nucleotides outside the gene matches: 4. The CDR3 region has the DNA TGCGCCAGCAGCCAAGTTGGCAGGGGGCGCACAGATACGCAGTATTTT. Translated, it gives CASSQVGRGRTDTQYF.

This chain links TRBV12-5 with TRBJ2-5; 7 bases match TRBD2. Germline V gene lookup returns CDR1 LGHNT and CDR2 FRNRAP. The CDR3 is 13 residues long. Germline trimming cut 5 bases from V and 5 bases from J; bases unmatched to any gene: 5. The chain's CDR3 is CASGPGTTETQYF. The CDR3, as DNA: TGTGCTAGTGGTCCCGGGACTACGGAGACCCAGTACTTC.

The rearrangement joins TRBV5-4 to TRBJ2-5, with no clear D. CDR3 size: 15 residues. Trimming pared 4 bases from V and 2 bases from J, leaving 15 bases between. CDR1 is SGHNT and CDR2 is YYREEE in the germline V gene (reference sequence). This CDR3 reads CASSEPKSGQETQYF. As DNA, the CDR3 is TGTGCCAGCAGCGAACCTAAGTCAGGTCAAGAGACCCAGTACTTC.

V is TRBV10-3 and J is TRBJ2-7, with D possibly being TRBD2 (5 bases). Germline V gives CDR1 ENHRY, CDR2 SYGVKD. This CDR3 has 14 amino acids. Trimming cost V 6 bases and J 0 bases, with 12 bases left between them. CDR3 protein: CAIREVLNSYEQYF. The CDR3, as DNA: TGTGCCATCAGGGAGGTCCTTAACTCCTACGAGCAGTACTTC.

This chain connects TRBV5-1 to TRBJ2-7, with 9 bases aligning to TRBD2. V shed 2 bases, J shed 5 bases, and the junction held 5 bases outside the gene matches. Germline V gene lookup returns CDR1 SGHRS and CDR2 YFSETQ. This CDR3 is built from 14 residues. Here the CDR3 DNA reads TGCGCCAGCAGCTTTAGCGGGAGTAGCGACGAGCAGTACTTC. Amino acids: CASSFSGSSDEQYF.

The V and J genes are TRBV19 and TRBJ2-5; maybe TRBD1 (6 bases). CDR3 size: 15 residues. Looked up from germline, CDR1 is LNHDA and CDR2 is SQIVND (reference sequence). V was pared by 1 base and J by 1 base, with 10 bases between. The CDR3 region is CASSIVGGRQETQYF. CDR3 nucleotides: TGTGCCAGTAGTATAGTAGGGGGTCGCCAAGAGACCCAGTACTTC.

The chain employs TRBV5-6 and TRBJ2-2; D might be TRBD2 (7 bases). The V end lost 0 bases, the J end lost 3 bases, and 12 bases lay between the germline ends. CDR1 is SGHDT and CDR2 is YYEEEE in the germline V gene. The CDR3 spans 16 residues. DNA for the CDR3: TGTGCCAGCAGCTTGGGGCAGGGGAGGGACACCGGGGAGCTGTTTTTT. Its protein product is CASSLGQGRDTGELFF.

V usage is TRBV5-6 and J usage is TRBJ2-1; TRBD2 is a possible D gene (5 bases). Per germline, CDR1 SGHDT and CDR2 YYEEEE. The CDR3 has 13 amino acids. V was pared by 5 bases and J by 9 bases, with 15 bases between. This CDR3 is CASRQTPSFEQFF. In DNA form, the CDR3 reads TGTGCCAGCAGGCAGACCCCTAGCTTTGAGCAGTTCTTC. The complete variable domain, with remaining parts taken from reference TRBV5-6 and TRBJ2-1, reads DAGVTQSPTHLIKTRGQQVTLRCSPKSGHDTVSWYQQALGQGPQFIFQYYEEEERQRGNFPDRFSGHQFPNYSSELNVNALLLGDSALYLCASRQTPSFEQFFGPGTRLTVL.

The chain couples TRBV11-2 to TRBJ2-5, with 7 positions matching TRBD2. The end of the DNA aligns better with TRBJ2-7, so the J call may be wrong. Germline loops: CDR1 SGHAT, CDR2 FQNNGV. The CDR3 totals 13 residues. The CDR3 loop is CASSFSGIYEQYF. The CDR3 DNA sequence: TGTGCCAGCAGCTTCAGCGGGATCTACGAGCAGTACTTC.

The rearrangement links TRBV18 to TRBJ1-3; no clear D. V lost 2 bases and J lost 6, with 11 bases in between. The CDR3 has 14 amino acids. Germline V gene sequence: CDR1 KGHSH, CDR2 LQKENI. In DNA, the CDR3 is TGTGCCAGCTCACCAGACGGAGGCCCAAACACCATATATTTT. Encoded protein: CASSPDGGPNTIYF.

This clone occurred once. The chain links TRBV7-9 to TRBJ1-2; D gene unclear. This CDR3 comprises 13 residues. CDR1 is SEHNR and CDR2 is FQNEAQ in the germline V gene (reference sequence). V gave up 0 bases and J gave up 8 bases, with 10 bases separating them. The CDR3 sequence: CASSLAGVPGYTF. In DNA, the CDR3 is TGTGCCAGCAGCTTAGCCGGGGTTCCCGGCTACACCTTC.

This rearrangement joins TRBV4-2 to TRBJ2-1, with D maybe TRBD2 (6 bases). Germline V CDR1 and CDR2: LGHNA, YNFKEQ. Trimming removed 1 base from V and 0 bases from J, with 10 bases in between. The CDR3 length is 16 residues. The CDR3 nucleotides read TGTGCCAGCAGCCAAGTAGCGGCCATCTCCTACAATGAGCAGTTCTTC. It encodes CASSQVAAISYNEQFF.